The clone carrying this T cell receptor beta chain was recorded a few times. What it binds is unknown. Some clones are missing from TCRdb's copy, which holds only in-frame ones; the method was immunoSEQ multiplex PCR. The sample lists around 40,000 clones, 80% to 90% occurring once. The source of the sample is a study of PD-1 blockade in mismatch repair-deficient tumors. The V end was cut by 3 bases, the J end by 1 base, with 7 bases between. The CDR3 has 13 residues. The germline V gene has CDR1 SGHTA and CDR2 FQGTGA. TCRs were sequenced from three patients responding to pembrolizumab. Findings and caveats of the study: After pembrolizumab, tumor-resident clones rose rapidly, then generally contracted before radiologic responses.

The sample here was peripheral blood, taken 75 to 85 weeks after starting pembrolizumab. The genes are TRBV7-3 and TRBJ2-7; D not certain. This clonotype was sampled from an adult with mismatch repair-deficient cancer. CDR3: CASSFSGSYEQYF. DNA for the CDR3: TGTGCCAGCAGCTTCTCCGGGTCCTACGAGCAGTACTTC.